What follows describes a single T cell receptor beta chain. V shed 3 bases, J shed 3 bases, and the junction held 6 bases outside the gene matches. The germline V gene encodes CDR1 MDHEN and CDR2 SYDVKM. CDR3 length: 15 amino acids. This record comes from a study of control samples from healthy donors and cancer patients. This table comes from immunoSEQ multiplex PCR, and its TCRdb copy is limited to in-frame clones, with some not included. The table has about 98,000 clones, 82% seen once. Sequencing was performed on blood. The chain carries TRBV28 and TRBJ1-2; 8 nucleotides line up with TRBD1. The source of this sequence is a man in his sixties in good health. The CDR3 reads CASSFAGGQYYGYTF. In nucleotides, the CDR3 is TGTGCCAGCAGTTTTGCAGGGGGCCAATACTATGGCTACACCTTC.